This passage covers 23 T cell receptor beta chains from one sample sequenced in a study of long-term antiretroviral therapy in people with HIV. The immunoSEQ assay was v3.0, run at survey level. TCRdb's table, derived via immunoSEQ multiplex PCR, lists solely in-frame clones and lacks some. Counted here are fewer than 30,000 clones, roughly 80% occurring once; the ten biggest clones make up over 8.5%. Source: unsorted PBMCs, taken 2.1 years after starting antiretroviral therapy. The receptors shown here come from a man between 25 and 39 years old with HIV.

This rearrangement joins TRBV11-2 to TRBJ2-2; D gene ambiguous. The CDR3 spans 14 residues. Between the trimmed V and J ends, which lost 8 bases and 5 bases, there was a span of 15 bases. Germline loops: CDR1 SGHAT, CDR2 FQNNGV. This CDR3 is CASGRSGWTGELFF. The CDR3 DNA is TGTGCCAGCGGGCGCTCTGGTTGGACCGGGGAGCTGTTTTTT.

The CDR3 spells CASSTRNSGTISGNTIYF. DNA for the CDR3: TGTGCCAGCAGCACTAGGAACTCCGGGACAATCTCTGGAAACACCATATATTTT. This chain links TRBV7-2 with TRBJ1-3; tentatively, D is TRBD1 (6 bases). V was trimmed by 5 bases and J by 0 bases, leaving 20 bases between them. Germline V gives CDR1 SGHTA, CDR2 FQGNSA. CDR3 length equals 18 residues.

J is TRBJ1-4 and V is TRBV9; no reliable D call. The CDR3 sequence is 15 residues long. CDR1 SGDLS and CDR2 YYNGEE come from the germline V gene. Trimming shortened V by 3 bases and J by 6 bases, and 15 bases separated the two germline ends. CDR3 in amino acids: CASSGQAARDEKLFF. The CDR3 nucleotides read TGTGCCAGCAGCGGTCAGGCGGCGCGGGATGAAAAACTGTTTTTT.

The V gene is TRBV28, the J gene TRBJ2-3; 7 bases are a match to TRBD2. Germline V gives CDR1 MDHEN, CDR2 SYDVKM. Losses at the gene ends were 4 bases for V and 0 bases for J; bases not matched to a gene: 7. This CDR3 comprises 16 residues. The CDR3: CASSWGAGSSTDTQYF. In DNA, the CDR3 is TGTGCCAGCAGTTGGGGAGCGGGGTCTAGCACAGATACGCAGTATTTT.

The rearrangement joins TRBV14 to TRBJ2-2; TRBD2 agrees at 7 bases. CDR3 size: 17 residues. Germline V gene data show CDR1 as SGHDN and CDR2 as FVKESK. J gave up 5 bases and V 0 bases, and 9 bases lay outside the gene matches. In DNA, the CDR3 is TGTGCCAGCAGCCAAGATCGCGGGAGTTTTAGTACCGGGGAGCTGTTTTTT. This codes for CASSQDRGSFSTGELFF.

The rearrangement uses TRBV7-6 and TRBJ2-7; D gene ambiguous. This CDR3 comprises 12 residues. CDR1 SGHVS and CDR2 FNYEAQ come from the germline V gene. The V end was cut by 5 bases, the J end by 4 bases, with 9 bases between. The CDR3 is CASSHRSYEQYF. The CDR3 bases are TGTGCCAGCAGCCATCGATCGTACGAGCAGTACTTC.

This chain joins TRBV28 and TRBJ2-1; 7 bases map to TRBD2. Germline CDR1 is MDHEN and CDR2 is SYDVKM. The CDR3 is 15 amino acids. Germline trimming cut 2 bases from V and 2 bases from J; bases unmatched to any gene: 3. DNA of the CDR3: TGTGCCAGCAGTTTAGTGCGGGAGACCTACAATGAGCAGTTCTTC. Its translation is CASSLVRETYNEQFF.

CDR3 loop: CASTALGARTNYGYTF. The DNA for the CDR3 is TGTGCCAGCACAGCCCTGGGGGCGAGAACTAACTATGGCTACACCTTC. V usage is TRBV6-6 and J usage is TRBJ1-2, with D perhaps TRBD1 (6 bases). The germline CDR1 and CDR2 sequences are MNHNY and SVGAGI (reference sequence). CDR3 size: 16 residues. The V gene lost 7 bases and the J gene lost 0 bases, with 18 bases spanning the gap.

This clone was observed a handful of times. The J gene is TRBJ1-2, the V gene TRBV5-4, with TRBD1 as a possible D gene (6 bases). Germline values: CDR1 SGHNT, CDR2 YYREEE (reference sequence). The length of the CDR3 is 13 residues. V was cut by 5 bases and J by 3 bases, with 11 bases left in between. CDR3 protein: CASRGGGDYGYTF. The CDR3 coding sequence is TGTGCCAGCAGAGGGGGGGGAGACTATGGCTACACCTTC. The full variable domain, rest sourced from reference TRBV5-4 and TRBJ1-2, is ETGVTQSPTHLIKTRGQQVTLRCSSQSGHNTVSWYQQALGQGPQFIFQYYREEENGRGNFPPRFSGLQFPNYSSELNVNALELDDSALYLCASRGGGDYGYTFGSGTRLTVV.

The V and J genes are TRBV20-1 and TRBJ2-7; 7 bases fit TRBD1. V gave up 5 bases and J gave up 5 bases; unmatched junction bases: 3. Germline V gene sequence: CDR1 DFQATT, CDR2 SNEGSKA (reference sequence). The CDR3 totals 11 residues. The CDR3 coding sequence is TGCAGTGCTGACAGGGAAAACGAGCAGTACTTC. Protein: CSADRENEQYF.

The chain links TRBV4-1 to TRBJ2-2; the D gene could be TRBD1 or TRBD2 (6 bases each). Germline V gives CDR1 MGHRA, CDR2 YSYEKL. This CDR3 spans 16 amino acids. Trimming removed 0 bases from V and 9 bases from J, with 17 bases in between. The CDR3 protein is CASSQEGGPPRRELFF. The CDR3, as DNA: TGCGCCAGCAGCCAAGAGGGGGGCCCTCCAAGGAGGGAGCTGTTTTTT.

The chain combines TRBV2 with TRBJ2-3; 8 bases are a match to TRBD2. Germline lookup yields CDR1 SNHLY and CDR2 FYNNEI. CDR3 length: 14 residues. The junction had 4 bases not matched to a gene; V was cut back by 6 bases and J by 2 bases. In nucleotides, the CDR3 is TGTGCCAGCAGCTTAGCGGGATACACAGATACGCAGTATTTT. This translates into CASSLAGYTDTQYF.

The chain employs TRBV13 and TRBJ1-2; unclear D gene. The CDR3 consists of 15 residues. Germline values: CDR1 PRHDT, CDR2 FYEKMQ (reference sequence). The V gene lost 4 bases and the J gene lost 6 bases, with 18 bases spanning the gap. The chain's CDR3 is CASSSRGSRFHGYTF. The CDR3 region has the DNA TGTGCCAGCAGCTCCAGAGGGTCTAGATTCCATGGCTACACCTTC.

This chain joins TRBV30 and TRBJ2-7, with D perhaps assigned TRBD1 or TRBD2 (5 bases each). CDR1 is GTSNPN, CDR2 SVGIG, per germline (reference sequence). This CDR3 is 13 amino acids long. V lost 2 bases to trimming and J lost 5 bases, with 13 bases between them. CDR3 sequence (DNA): TGTGCCTGGAGTTACGGGGCGGCGGACGAGCAGTACTTC. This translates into CAWSYGAADEQYF.

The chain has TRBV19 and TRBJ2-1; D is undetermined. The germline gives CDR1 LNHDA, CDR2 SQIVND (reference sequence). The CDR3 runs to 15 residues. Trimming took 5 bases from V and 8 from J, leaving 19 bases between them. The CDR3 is CASSRSKGLLDEQFF. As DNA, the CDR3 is TGTGCCAGTAGTCGTTCAAAGGGTCTTTTGGATGAGCAGTTCTTC.

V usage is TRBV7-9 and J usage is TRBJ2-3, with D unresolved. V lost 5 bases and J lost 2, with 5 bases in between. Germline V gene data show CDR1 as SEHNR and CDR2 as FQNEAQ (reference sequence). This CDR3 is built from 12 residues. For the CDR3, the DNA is TGTGCCAGCAGCGACGACACAGATACGCAGTATTTT. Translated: CASSDDTDTQYF.

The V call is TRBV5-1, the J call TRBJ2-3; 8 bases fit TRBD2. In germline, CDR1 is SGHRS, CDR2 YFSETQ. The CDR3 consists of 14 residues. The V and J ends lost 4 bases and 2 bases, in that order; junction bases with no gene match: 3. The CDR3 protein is CASSGGGFTDTQYF. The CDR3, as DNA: TGCGCCAGCAGCGGCGGGGGGTTCACAGATACGCAGTATTTT.

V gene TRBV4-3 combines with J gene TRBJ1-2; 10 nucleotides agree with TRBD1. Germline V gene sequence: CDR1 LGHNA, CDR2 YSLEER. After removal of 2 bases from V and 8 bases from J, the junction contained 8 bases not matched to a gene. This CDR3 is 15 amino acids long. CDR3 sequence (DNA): TGCGCCAGCAGCCAAAAGGCGGGGACAGGGGTCGGCTACACCTTC. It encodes CASSQKAGTGVGYTF.

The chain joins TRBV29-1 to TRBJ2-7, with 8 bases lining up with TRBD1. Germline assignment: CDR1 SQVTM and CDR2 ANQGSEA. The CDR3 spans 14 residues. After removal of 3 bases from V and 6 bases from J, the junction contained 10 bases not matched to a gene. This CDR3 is CSVEAGQGFGEQYF. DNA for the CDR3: TGCAGCGTTGAGGCAGGACAGGGCTTTGGCGAGCAGTACTTC.

CDR3 residues: CASTVLPGAYGYTF. The CDR3 DNA reads TGTGCCAGCACCGTACTTCCGGGGGCATATGGCTACACCTTC. The V and J genes are TRBV28 and TRBJ1-2; tentatively, D is TRBD1 (6 bases). V was cut by 7 bases and J by 5 bases, with 17 bases left in between. Germline values: CDR1 MDHEN, CDR2 SYDVKM. This CDR3 contains 14 residues.

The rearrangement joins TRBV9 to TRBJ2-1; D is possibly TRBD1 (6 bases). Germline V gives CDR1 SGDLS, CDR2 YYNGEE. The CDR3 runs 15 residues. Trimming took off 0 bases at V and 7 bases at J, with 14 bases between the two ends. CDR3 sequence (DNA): TGTGCCAGCAGCGTAGCGGGACAACCCTTGAATGAGCAGTTCTTC. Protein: CASSVAGQPLNEQFF. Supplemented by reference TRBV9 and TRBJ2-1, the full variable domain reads DSGVTQTPKHLITATGQRVTLRCSPRSGDLSVYWYQQSLDQGLQFLIQYYNGEERAKGNILERFSAQQFPDLHSELNLSSLELGDSALYFCASSVAGQPLNEQFFGPGTRLTVL.

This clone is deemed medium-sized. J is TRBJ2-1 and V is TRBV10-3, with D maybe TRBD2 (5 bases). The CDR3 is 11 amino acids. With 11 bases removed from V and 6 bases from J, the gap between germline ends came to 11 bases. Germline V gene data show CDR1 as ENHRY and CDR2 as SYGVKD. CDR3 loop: CASSLGNEQFF. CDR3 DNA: TGTGCCTCCTCACTAGGCAATGAGCAGTTCTTC.

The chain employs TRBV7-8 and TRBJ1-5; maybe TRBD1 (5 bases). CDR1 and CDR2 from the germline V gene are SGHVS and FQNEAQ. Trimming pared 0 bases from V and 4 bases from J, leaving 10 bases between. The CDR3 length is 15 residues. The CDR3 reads CASSLARGGNQPQHF. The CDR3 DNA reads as TGTGCCAGCAGCTTAGCTCGTGGGGGGAATCAGCCCCAGCATTTT.